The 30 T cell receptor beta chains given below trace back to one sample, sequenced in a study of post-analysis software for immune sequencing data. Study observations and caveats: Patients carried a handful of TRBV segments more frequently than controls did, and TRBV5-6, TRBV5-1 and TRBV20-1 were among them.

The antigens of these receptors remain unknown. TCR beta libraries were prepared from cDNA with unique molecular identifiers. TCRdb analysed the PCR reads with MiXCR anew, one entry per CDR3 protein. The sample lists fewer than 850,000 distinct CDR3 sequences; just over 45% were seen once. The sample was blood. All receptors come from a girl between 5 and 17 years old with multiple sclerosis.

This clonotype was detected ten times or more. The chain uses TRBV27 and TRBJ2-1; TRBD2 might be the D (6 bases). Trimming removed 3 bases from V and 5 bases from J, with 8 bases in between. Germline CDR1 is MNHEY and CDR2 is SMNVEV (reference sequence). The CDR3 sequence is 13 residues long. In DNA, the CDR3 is TGTGCCAGCAGTTTTTCGGGAGACAATGAGCAGTTCTTC. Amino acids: CASSFSGDNEQFF.

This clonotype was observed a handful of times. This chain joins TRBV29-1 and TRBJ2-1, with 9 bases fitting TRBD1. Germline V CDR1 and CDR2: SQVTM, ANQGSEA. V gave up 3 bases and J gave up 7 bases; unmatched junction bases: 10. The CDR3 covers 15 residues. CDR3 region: CSVEVGQGPTNEQFF. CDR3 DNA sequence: TGCAGCGTTGAGGTAGGACAGGGGCCGACGAATGAGCAGTTCTTC.

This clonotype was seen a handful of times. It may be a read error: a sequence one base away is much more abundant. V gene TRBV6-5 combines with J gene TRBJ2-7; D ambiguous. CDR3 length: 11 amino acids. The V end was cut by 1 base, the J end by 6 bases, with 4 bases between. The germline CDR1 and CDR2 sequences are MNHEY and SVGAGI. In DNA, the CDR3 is TGTGCCAGCAGTTACTGGGGCGAGCAGTACTTC. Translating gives CASSYWGEQYF.

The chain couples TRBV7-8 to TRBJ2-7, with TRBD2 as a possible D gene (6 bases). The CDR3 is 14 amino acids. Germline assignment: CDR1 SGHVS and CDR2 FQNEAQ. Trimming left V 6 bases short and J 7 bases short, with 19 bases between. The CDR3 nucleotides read TGTGCCAGCAGTCAGGAGGGTCGGGTCAATGAGCAGTACTTC. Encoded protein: CASSQEGRVNEQYF.

CDR3 protein: CASSPLANPPNNEQFF. DNA of the CDR3: TGCGCCAGCAGCCCACTAGCGAATCCCCCTAACAATGAGCAGTTCTTC. This chain joins TRBV5-1 and TRBJ2-1; 7 bases are a match to TRBD2. The V gene end was trimmed by 4 bases and the J gene end by 5 bases; junction bases not matched to a gene: 12. This CDR3 is built from 16 residues. The germline V gene encodes CDR1 SGHRS and CDR2 YFSETQ.

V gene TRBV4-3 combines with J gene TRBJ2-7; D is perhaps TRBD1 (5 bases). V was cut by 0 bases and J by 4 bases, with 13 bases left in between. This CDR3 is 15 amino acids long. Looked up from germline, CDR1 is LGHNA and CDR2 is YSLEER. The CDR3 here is CASSQDTDTFYEQYF. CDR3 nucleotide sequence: TGCGCCAGCAGCCAAGATACGGACACCTTTTACGAGCAGTACTTC.

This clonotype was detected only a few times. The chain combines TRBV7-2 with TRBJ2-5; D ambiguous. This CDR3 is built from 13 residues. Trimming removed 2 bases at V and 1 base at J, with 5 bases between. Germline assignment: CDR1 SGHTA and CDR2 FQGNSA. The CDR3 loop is CASSLRFQETQYF. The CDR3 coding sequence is TGTGCCAGCAGCTTAAGATTCCAAGAGACCCAGTACTTC.

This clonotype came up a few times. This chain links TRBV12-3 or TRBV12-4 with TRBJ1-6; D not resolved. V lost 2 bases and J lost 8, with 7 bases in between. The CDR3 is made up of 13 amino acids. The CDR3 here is CASSLLGDSPLHF. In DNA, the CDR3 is TGTGCCAGCAGTTTACTCGGGGATTCACCCCTCCACTTT.

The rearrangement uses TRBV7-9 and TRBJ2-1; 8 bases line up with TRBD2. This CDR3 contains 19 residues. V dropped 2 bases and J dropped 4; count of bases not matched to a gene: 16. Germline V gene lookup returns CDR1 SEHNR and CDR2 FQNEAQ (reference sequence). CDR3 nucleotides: TGTGCCAGCAGCTTATACAGTGTAGCGGGGCGAGAGGGTTACAATGAGCAGTTCTTC. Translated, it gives CASSLYSVAGREGYNEQFF.

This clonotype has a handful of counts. CDR3 residues: CASSTGAYELSSYEQYF. The CDR3, as DNA: TGTGCCAGCAGTACAGGGGCCTATGAATTGAGCTCCTACGAGCAGTACTTC. The J gene is TRBJ2-7, the V gene TRBV6-1, with 7 bases that match TRBD1. The CDR3 runs 17 residues. The V gene's germline CDR1 is MNHNS and CDR2 SASEGT. V lost 5 bases, J lost 0 bases, and 13 bases stayed unmatched.

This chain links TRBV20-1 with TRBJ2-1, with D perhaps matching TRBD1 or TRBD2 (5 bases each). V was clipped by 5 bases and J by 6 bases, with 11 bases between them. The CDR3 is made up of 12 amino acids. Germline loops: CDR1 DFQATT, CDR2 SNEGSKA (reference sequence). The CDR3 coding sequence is TGCAGTGCTTATGGGGGTAGCAATGAGCAGTTCTTC. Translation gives CSAYGGSNEQFF.

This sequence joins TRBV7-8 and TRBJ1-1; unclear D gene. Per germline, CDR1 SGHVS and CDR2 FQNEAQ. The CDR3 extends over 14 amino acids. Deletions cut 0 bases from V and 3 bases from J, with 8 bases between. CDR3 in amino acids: CASSLAEGYTEAFF. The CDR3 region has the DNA TGTGCCAGCAGCTTAGCCGAGGGATACACTGAAGCTTTCTTT.

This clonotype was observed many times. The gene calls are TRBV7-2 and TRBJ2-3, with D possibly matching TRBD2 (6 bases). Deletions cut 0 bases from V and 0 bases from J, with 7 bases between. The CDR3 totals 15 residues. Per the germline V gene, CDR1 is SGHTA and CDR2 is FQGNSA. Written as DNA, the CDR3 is TGTGCCAGCAGCTTAGCCGGGACTAGCACAGATACGCAGTATTTT. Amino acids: CASSLAGTSTDTQYF.

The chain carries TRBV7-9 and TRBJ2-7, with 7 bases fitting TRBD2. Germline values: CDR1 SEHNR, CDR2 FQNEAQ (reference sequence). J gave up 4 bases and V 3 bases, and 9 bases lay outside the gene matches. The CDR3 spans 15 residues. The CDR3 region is CASSFLAAGRYEQYF. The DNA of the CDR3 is TGTGCCAGCAGCTTCCTAGCGGCCGGGAGGTACGAGCAGTACTTC.

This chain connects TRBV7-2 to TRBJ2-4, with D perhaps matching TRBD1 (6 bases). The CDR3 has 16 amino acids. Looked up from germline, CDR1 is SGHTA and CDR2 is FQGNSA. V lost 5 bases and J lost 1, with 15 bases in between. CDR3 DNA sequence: TGTGCCAGCAGCCAGACAGGTCCGGGGGCCAAAAACATTCAGTACTTC. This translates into CASSQTGPGAKNIQYF.

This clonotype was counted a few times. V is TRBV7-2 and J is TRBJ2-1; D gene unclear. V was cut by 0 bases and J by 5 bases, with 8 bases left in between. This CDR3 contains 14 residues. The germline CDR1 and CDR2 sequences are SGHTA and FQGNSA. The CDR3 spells CASSLAQHDNEQFF. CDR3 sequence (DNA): TGTGCCAGCAGCTTAGCCCAACACGACAATGAGCAGTTCTTC.

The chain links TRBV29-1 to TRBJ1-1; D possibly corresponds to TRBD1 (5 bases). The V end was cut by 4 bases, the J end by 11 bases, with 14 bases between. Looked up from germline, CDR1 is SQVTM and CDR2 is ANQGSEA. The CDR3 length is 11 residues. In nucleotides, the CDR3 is TGCAGCGTTGGGTCGGGAGGGGAGGCTTTCTTT. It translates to CSVGSGGEAFF.

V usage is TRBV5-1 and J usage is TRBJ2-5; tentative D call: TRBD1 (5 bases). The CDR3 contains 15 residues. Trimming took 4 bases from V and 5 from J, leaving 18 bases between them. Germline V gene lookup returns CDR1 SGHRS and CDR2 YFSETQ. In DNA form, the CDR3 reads TGCGCCAGCAGCGGGCCGATGGCCGCAGGGGAGACCCAGTACTTC. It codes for CASSGPMAAGETQYF. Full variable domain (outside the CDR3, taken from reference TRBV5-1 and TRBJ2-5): KAGVTQTPRYLIKTRGQQVTLSCSPISGHRSVSWYQQTPGQGLQFLFEYFSETQRNKGNFPGRFSGRQFSNSRSEMNVSTLELGDSALYLCASSGPMAAGETQYFGPGTRLLVL.

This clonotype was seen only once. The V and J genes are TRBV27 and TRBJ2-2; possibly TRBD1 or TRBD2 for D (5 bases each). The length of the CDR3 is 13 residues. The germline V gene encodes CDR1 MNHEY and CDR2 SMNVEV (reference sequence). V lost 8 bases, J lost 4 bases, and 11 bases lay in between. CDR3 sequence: CASRGTATGELFF. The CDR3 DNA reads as TGTGCCAGCCGTGGGACGGCCACCGGGGAGCTGTTTTTT.

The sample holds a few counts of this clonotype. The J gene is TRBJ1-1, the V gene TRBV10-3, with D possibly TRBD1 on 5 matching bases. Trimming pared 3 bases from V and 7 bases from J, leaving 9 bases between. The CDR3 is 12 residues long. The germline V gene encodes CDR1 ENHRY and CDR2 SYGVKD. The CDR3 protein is CAISEDSNEAFF. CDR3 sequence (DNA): TGTGCCATCAGTGAAGACAGCAATGAAGCTTTCTTT.

CDR3 DNA sequence: TGTGCCAGCAAGGGACAGCTCTTTGCGCTGCCCCAGCATTTT. Protein: CASKGQLFALPQHF. The chain links TRBV2 to TRBJ1-5; 7 bases map to TRBD1. This CDR3 has 14 residues. The germline CDR1 and CDR2 sequences are SNHLY and FYNNEI. V dropped 7 bases and J dropped 9; count of bases not matched to a gene: 12.

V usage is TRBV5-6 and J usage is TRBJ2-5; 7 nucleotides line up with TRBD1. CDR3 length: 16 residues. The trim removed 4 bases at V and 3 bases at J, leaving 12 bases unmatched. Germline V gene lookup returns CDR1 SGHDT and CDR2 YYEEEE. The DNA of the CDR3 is TGTGCCAGCAGCCACACTCGACAGGGTTGGGAAGAGACCCAGTACTTC. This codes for CASSHTRQGWEETQYF. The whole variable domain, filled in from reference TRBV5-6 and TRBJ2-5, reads DAGVTQSPTHLIKTRGQQVTLRCSPKSGHDTVSWYQQALGQGPQFIFQYYEEEERQRGNFPDRFSGHQFPNYSSELNVNALLLGDSALYLCASSHTRQGWEETQYFGPGTRLLVL.

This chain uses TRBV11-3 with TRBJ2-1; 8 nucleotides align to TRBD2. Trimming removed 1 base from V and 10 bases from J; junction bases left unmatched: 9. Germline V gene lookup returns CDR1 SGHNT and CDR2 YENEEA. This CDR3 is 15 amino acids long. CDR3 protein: CASSLVGTRGWEQFF. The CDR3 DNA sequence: TGTGCCAGCAGCTTAGTGGGGACTAGGGGATGGGAGCAGTTCTTC.

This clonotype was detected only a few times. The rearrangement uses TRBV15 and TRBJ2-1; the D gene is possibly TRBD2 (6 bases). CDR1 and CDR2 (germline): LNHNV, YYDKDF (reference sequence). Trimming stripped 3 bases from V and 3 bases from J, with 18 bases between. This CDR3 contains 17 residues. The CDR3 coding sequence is TGTGCCACCAGCAGGACGACGGGTAGCGGATACTACAATGAGCAGTTCTTC. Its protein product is CATSRTTGSGYYNEQFF. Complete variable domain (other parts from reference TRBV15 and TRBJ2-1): DAMVIQNPRYQVTQFGKPVTLSCSQTLNHNVMYWYQQKSSQAPKLLFHYYDKDFNNEADTPDNFQSRRPNTSFCFLDIRSPGLGDTAMYLCATSRTTGSGYYNEQFFGPGTRLTVL.

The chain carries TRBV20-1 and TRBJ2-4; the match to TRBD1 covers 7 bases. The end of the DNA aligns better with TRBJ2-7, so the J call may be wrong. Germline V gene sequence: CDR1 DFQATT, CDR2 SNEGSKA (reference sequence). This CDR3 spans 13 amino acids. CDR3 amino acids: CSATWDRTYEQYF. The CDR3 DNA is TGCAGTGCTACATGGGACAGAACCTACGAGCAGTACTTC.

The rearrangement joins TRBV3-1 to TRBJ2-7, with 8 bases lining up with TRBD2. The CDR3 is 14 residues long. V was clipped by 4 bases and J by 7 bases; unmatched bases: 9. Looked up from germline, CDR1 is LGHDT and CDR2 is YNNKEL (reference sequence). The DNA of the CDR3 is TGTGCCAGCAGCCGGAATAGCGGGGAATGGGAGCAGTACTTC. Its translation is CASSRNSGEWEQYF.

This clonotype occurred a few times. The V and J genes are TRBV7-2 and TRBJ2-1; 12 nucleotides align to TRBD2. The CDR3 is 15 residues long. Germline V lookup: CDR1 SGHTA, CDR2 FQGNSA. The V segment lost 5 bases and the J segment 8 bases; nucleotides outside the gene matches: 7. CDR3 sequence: CASSLTSGRWDEQFF. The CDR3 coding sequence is TGTGCCAGCAGCCTCACTAGCGGGAGGTGGGATGAGCAGTTCTTC.

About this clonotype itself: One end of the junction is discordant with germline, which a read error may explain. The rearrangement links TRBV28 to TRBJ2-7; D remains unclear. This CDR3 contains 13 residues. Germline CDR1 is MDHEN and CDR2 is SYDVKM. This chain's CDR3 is CAGSPSRGYEQYF. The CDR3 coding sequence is TGTGCCGGCAGTCCGTCGAGAGGCTACGAGCAGTACTTC.

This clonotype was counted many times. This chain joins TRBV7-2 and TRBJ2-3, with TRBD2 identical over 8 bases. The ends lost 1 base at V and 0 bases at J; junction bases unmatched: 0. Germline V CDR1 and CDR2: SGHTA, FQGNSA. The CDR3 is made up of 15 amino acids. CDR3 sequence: CASSLVAGSTDTQYF. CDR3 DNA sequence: TGTGCCAGCAGCTTAGTAGCGGGGAGCACAGATACGCAGTATTTT.

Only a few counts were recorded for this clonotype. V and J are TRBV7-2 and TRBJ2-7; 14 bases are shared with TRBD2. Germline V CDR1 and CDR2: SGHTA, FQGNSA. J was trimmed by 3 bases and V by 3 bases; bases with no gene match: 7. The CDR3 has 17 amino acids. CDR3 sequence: CASSFLSGLAGDYEQYF. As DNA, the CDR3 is TGTGCCAGCAGCTTTCTATCGGGACTAGCGGGGGACTACGAGCAGTACTTC.